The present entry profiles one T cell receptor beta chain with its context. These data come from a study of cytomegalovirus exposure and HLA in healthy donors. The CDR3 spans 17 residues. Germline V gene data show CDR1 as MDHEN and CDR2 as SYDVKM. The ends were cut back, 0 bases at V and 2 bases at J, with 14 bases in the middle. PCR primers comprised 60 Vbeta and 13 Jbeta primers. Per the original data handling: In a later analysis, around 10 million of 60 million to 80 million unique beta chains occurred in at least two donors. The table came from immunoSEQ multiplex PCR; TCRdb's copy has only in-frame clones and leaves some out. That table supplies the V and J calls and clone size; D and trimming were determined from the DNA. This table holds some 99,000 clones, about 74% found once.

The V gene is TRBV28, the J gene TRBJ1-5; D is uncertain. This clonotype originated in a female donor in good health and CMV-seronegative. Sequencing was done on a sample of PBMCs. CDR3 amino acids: CASSLWMLGLGNQPQHF. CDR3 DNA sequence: TGTGCCAGCAGTTTATGGATGCTAGGTTTGGGCAATCAGCCCCAGCATTTT.